This T cell receptor beta chain is drawn from a study of long-term antiretroviral therapy in people with HIV. The study's findings and limits: Records did not include ART adherence, viral resistance or therapy changes. Dominant in the repertoire at all time points were clones expanded before ART. Controls exceeded HIV repertoires in CDR3 length range.

Survey level was the resolution at which the v3.0 immunoSEQ assay ran. Repertoires were generated with immunoSEQ multiplex PCR, while TCRdb's copy carries only in-frame clones and drops some. The sample shows around 29,000 clones, around 89% of them seen only once. Notes on this clone: The antigen is not known.

Per the germline V gene, CDR1 is SGHTA and CDR2 is FQGNSA. The CDR3 sequence is 14 residues long. V was pared by 5 bases and J by 1 base, with 11 bases between. All donors provided no fewer than one pre-ART and no fewer than two post-ART PBMC samples. The TCR comes from a man in his forties or fifties with HIV. Specimen: unsorted PBMCs, collected 3.2 years before starting antiretroviral therapy. The chain is built from TRBV7-2 and TRBJ1-2; D gene ambiguous. The CDR3 nucleotides are TGTGCCAGCAGCCCCCCTGGGCGTAACTATGGCTACACCTTC. Encoded protein: CASSPPGRNYGYTF.